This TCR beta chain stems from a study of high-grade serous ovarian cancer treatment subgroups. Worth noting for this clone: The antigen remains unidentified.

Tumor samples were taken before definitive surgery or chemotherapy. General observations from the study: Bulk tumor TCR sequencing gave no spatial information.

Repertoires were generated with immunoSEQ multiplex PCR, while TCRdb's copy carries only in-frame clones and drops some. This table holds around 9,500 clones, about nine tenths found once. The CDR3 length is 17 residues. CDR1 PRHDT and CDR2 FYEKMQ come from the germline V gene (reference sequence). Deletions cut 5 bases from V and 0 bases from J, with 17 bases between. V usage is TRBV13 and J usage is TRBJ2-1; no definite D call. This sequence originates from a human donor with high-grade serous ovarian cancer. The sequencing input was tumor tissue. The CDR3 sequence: CASSAAAVESSYNEQFF. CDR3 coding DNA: TGTGCCAGCAGCGCCGCTGCGGTAGAAAGCTCCTACAATGAGCAGTTCTTC.